This passage covers 7 T cell receptor beta chains from one sample sequenced in a study of T cell responses to AZD1222 COVID-19 vaccine. Profiling relied on immunoSEQ multiplex PCR, and the TCRdb table lists in-frame clones only, not all of them. There are 100,000 or so clones in the sample; less than 90% occur only once, and about 2% lies in the top ten. Sample: peripheral blood, taken on day 0 of AZD1222 vaccination. These receptors were obtained from an adult in good health.

This clone was seen a single time. The chain carries TRBV11-2 and TRBJ2-7, with 10 bases identical to TRBD2. The CDR3 runs 15 residues. The V gene end was trimmed by 3 bases and the J gene end by 5 bases; junction bases not matched to a gene: 7. Germline values: CDR1 SGHAT, CDR2 FQNNGV. CDR3 nucleotide sequence: TGTGCCAGCAGCTTCTTAGCGGGAGGAGCCGACGAGCAGTACTTC. This encodes CASSFLAGGADEQYF.

A few counts support this clone. The chain is built from TRBV24-1 and TRBJ2-3, with TRBD2 matching 7 bases. The CDR3 covers 17 residues. Looked up from germline, CDR1 is KGHDR and CDR2 is SFDVKD. V was clipped by 4 bases and J by 5 bases; unmatched bases: 14. The CDR3 bases are TGTGCCACCAGTGAGTCGGAGCGGGACGGAAGAAGAGATACGCAGTATTTT. Its translation: CATSESERDGRRDTQYF.

V and J are TRBV2 and TRBJ2-1; unclear D gene. Trimming removed 0 bases from V and 1 base from J, with 4 bases in between. The germline V gene encodes CDR1 SNHLY and CDR2 FYNNEI. This CDR3 region has 14 residues. The CDR3 DNA sequence: TGTGCCAGCAGTGAAGCGGGGTCCTACAATGAGCAGTTCTTC. It yields the protein CASSEAGSYNEQFF.

The genes are TRBV4-1 and TRBJ2-1; 13 bases fit TRBD2. The germline gives CDR1 MGHRA, CDR2 YSYEKL. The length of the CDR3 is 18 residues. J gave up 10 bases and V 1 base, and 13 bases lay outside the gene matches. CDR3 nucleotides: TGCGCCAGCAGCCAAGGACTAGCGGGAGGCCTCACAATGGGGGAGCAGTTCTTC. Its protein product is CASSQGLAGGLTMGEQFF.

V is TRBV7-9 and J is TRBJ2-3; D not resolved. Between the trimmed V and J ends, which lost 8 bases and 0 bases, there was a span of 12 bases. Germline assignment: CDR1 SEHNR and CDR2 FQNEAQ (reference sequence). The length of the CDR3 is 14 residues. DNA for the CDR3: TGTGCCAGCTCTGGGGTCTCTAGCACAGATACGCAGTATTTT. Its translation: CASSGVSSTDTQYF.

This chain uses TRBV12-5 with TRBJ1-2; D perhaps matches TRBD1 (6 bases). Germline V gives CDR1 LGHNT, CDR2 FRNRAP. The V and J ends lost 2 bases and 8 bases respectively, with 21 bases between them. The CDR3 is 16 amino acids. This chain's CDR3 is CASGLPTLGRGNGYTF. CDR3 bases: TGTGCTAGTGGTTTGCCGACCCTGGGAAGGGGGAACGGCTACACCTTC. Full variable domain (missing parts from reference TRBV12-5 and TRBJ1-2): DARVTQTPRHKVTEMGQEVTMRCQPILGHNTVFWYRQTMMQGLELLAYFRNRAPLDDSGMPKDRFSAEMPDATLATLKIQPSEPRDSAVYFCASGLPTLGRGNGYTFGSGTRLTVV.

V and J are TRBV9 and TRBJ2-6, with D hard to call. The CDR3 is made up of 18 amino acids. Trimming left V 0 bases short and J 0 bases short, with 13 bases between. Germline V gene sequence: CDR1 SGDLS, CDR2 YYNGEE. DNA for the CDR3: TGTGCCAGCAGCGTAGAGGCTCGCGTCAACTCTGGGGCCAACGTCCTGACTTTC. Residues: CASSVEARVNSGANVLTF.